The 18 T cell receptor beta chains listed next were all sequenced from one sample in a study of blood T cell repertoires in COVID-19 (dated by TCRdb to 2020 to 2021). Library preparation was by the immunoSEQ multiplex PCR assay. The table comes from immuneACCESS by way of TCRdb, which keeps in-frame sequences with V and J called. Part of the clones is missing from these tables; in studies checked, under half for an unresolved V gene and the rest for unknown reasons. This sample gives about 170,000 clones in total; roughly 88% of them show up just once. 1% to 1.5% of the sample is held by the ten biggest clonotypes. The sequenced material came from peripheral blood. These receptors were collected from a man in his sixties who had recovered from COVID-19.

The chain employs TRBV27 and TRBJ2-5; 8 positions match TRBD1. Germline values: CDR1 MNHEY, CDR2 SMNVEV (reference sequence). The CDR3 is 14 residues long. The ends lost 7 bases at V and 7 bases at J; junction bases unmatched: 11. This CDR3 reads CASNPGGNLGTQYF. The CDR3 DNA sequence: TGTGCCAGCAACCCAGGGGGCAATTTGGGGACCCAGTACTTC.

The sample holds many counts of this clone. The chain is built from TRBV7-9 and TRBJ1-6; a possible D gene is TRBD1 (5 bases). Trimming left V 6 bases short and J 7 bases short, with 16 bases between. CDR3 length: 15 residues. The V gene's germline CDR1 is SEHNR and CDR2 FQNEAQ (reference sequence). CDR3 residues: CASRAPGLYNSPLHF. CDR3 nucleotides: TGTGCCAGCAGGGCACCGGGACTGTACAATTCACCCCTCCACTTT.

The chain joins TRBV7-2 to TRBJ1-4, with a tentative D call TRBD1 (5 bases). Germline loops: CDR1 SGHTA, CDR2 FQGNSA. The CDR3 spans 14 residues. V was clipped by 8 bases and J by 8 bases, with 18 bases between them. CDR3: CASGSKGKGEKLFF. CDR3 coding DNA: TGTGCCAGCGGAAGCAAGGGGAAGGGAGAAAAACTGTTTTTT.

The V gene is TRBV21-1, the J gene TRBJ1-1; the table's TRBD1 call for D was not verified on the DNA. TRBV21-1 is a pseudogene. CDR3 size: 18 residues. For the CDR3, the DNA is TGTGCCAGCAAGATACAGGACAGGGGGAGCCGAATGAACACTGAAGCTTTCTTT. This encodes CASKIQDRGSRMNTEAFF.

V and J are TRBV19 and TRBJ1-2, with D maybe TRBD1 (6 bases). The CDR3 is made up of 15 amino acids. V dropped 3 bases and J dropped 6 bases, with 17 bases sitting between them. Germline CDR1 and CDR2: LNHDA and SQIVND (reference sequence). The CDR3 sequence: CASSIQGSAVNGYTF. CDR3 sequence (DNA): TGTGCCAGTAGTATTCAGGGGAGCGCTGTGAATGGCTACACCTTC.

The genes are TRBV3-1 (or the pseudogene TRBV3-2) and TRBJ2-7; 12 bases fit TRBD2. Germline V gene sequence: CDR1 LGHDT, CDR2 YNNKEL (reference sequence). J lost 2 bases, V lost 1 base, and 0 bases had no gene match. This CDR3 has 15 amino acids. The CDR3 DNA is TGTGCCAGCAGCCAAGCTAGCGGGGGGGCCTACGAGCAGTACTTC. Protein product: CASSQASGGAYEQYF.

The chain uses TRBV10-2 and TRBJ2-7; TRBD1 matches 10 bases. Germline CDR1 and CDR2: WSHSY and SAAADI. V lost 3 bases and J lost 0; bases outside the gene matches: 2. The CDR3 loop spans 15 amino acids. CDR3 sequence reads: CASSDRTGGSYEQYF. CDR3 DNA sequence: TGCGCCAGCAGTGACCGGACAGGGGGCTCCTACGAGCAGTACTTC.

The chain employs TRBV7-2 and TRBJ2-1, with a possible D match to TRBD2 (7 bases). Looked up from germline, CDR1 is SGHTA and CDR2 is FQGNSA. This CDR3 has 16 amino acids. Trimming shortened V by 1 base and J by 2 bases, and 12 bases separated the two germline ends. CDR3 protein: CASSLGGGGAYNEQFF. The CDR3 DNA sequence: TGTGCCAGCAGCTTAGGAGGGGGGGGCGCCTACAATGAGCAGTTCTTC.

This clone has a single count. The gene calls are TRBV7-2 and TRBJ1-2, with TRBD1 matching over 8 bases. Trimming at V came to 0 bases and at J to 7 bases, leaving 10 bases not matched to a gene. Germline-derived CDR1 and CDR2 are SGHTA and FQGNSA. CDR3 length: 16 residues. CDR3 nucleotide sequence: TGTGCCAGCAGCTTAGCAGGGCAGGGGGCCCTCAGTGGCTACACCTTC. This encodes CASSLAGQGALSGYTF.

The chain couples TRBV15 to TRBJ1-2; 7 positions match TRBD1. V was pared by 3 bases and J by 0 bases, with 4 bases of the junction left unmatched. Germline loops: CDR1 LNHNV, CDR2 YYDKDF (reference sequence). The CDR3 has 15 residues. In DNA, the CDR3 is TGTGCCACCAGCAGGGAGGACAGGACTAACTATGGCTACACCTTC. Its protein product is CATSREDRTNYGYTF.

The rearrangement uses TRBV11-3 and TRBJ2-3; the match to TRBD2 covers 13 bases. The CDR3 runs to 17 residues. The V gene's germline CDR1 is SGHNT and CDR2 YENEEA. V lost 4 bases, J lost 4 bases, and 8 bases stayed unmatched. In DNA, the CDR3 is TGTGCCAGCAGCTCCCCGACTAGCGGGGGGCCCCCAGATACGCAGTATTTT. Protein: CASSSPTSGGPPDTQYF.

This chain uses TRBV9 with TRBJ2-1; TRBD2 aligns across 10 bases. Germline CDR1 SGDLS, CDR2 YYNGEE. The junction had 5 bases not matched to a gene; V was cut back by 2 bases and J by 9 bases. The CDR3 covers 14 residues. CDR3 coding DNA: TGTGCCAGCAGCGTTTTAGCGGGGGGCGGTGAGCAGTTCTTC. Translation gives CASSVLAGGGEQFF.

The chain uses TRBV9 and TRBJ2-7, with 8 bases lining up with TRBD2. The V segment lost 4 bases and the J segment 7 bases; nucleotides outside the gene matches: 10. Per the germline V gene, CDR1 is SGDLS and CDR2 is YYNGEE. The CDR3 loop spans 14 amino acids. The CDR3 region has the DNA TGTGCCAGCAGCCGGGGGGGAGACCCGAGGGAGCAGTACTTC. Translation gives CASSRGGDPREQYF.

This sequence joins TRBV6-2 or TRBV6-3 and TRBJ1-1; 7 nucleotides match TRBD1. Germline CDR1 and CDR2: MNHEY and SVGEGT. There are 15 residues in the CDR3. The J segment lost 10 bases and the V segment lost 6 bases, leaving 17 bases of the junction unmatched. For the CDR3, the DNA is TGTGCCAGCAGCGCCTTTATACAGGGGCTAGGTGGAGCTTTCTTT. It encodes CASSAFIQGLGGAFF.

The sample holds a few counts of this clone. The gene calls are TRBV7-8 and TRBJ1-5; 7 nucleotides match TRBD1. V was pared by 2 bases and J by 11 bases, with 15 bases of the junction left unmatched. The CDR3 covers 16 residues. Per the germline V gene, CDR1 is SGHVS and CDR2 is FQNEAQ. The CDR3 DNA is TGTGCCAGCAGCTTACTCGGACAGGTTCAGGGCGGAGCCCAGCATTTT. It translates to CASSLLGQVQGGAQHF.

The chain uses TRBV10-3 and TRBJ1-5, with 7 bases identical to TRBD1. With 3 bases clipped from V and 0 bases from J, the junction kept 8 bases outside the gene matches. Germline V CDR1 and CDR2: ENHRY, SYGVKD. The CDR3 consists of 17 residues. The CDR3 region has the DNA TGTGCCATCAGTGAACGACCGGGACAGAGTAGCAATCAGCCCCAGCATTTT. It translates to CAISERPGQSSNQPQHF.

This chain links TRBV11-2 with TRBJ2-1; 12 nucleotides agree with TRBD2. The V gene end was trimmed by 2 bases and the J gene end by 6 bases; junction bases not matched to a gene: 8. Germline V lookup: CDR1 SGHAT, CDR2 FQNNGV. The CDR3 extends over 17 amino acids. CDR3 protein: CASSLKLAGGQVNEQFF. The CDR3 DNA sequence: TGTGCCAGCAGCTTAAAGCTAGCGGGGGGGCAAGTCAATGAGCAGTTCTTC. Based on the CDR3 plus reference TRBV11-2 and TRBJ2-1, the full variable domain is EAGVAQSPRYKIIEKRQSVAFWCNPISGHATLYWYQQILGQGPKLLIQFQNNGVVDDSQLPKDRFSAERLKGVDSTLKIQPAKLEDSAVYLCASSLKLAGGQVNEQFFGPGTRLTVL.

This sequence joins TRBV5-6 and TRBJ2-6; 7 nucleotides align to TRBD1. Germline CDR1 SGHDT, CDR2 YYEEEE. The length of the CDR3 is 16 residues. V lost 5 bases, J lost 4 bases, and 9 bases stayed unmatched. DNA of the CDR3: TGTGCCAGCAGTTATACAGGGGTGGGAGGGGCCAACGTCCTGACTTTC. As protein: CASSYTGVGGANVLTF.